The entry below describes one TCR beta chain. The sample belongs to a study of blood T cell repertoires in COVID-19. At the level of the study: Samples representing acute and convalescent COVID-19 were sourced from the United States, Italy and Spain.

Measured with immunoSEQ multiplex PCR; TCRdb has only the in-frame clones, and not every one. Here the sample spans 45,000 to 65,000 clones, 90% being singletons. The germline gives CDR1 SEHNR, CDR2 FQNEAQ (reference sequence). The V gene lost 3 bases and the J gene lost 9 bases, with 20 bases spanning the gap. The CDR3 loop spans 15 amino acids. This clonotype originated in a human donor in a cohort sampled during active COVID-19. The specimen was peripheral blood. This rearrangement joins TRBV7-9 to TRBJ2-5; D is possibly TRBD1 (5 bases). CDR3 DNA sequence: TGTGCCAGCAGCTTCCCAGACGGCGACCTAGGGGCCCAGTACTTC. Protein product: CASSFPDGDLGAQYF.